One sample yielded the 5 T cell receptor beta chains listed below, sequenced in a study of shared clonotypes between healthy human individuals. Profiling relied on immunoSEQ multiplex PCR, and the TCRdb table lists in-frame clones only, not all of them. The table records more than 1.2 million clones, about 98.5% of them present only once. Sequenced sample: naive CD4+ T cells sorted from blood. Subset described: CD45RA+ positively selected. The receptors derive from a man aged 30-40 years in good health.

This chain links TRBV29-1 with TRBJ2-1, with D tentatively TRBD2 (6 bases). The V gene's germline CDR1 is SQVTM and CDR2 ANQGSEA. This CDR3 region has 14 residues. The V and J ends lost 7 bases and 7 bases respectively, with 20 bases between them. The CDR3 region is CSGLSSGRGNEQFF. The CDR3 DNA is TGCAGCGGATTGAGTTCCGGGAGAGGGAATGAGCAGTTCTTC.

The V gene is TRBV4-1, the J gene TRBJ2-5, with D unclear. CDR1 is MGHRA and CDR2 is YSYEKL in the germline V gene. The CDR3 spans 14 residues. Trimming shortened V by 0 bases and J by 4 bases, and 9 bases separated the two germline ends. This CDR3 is CASSQDGQTETQYF. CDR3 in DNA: TGCGCCAGCAGCCAAGATGGGCAGACAGAGACCCAGTACTTC.

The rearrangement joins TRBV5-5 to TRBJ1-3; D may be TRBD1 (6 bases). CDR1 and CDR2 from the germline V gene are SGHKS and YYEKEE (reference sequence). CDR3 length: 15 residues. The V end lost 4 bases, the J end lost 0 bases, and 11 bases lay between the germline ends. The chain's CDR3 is CASSRQALSGNTIYF. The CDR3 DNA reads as TGTGCCAGCAGCCGACAGGCCCTCTCTGGAAACACCATATATTTT.

The CDR3 nucleotides are TGTGCCAGCAGCTCCCGGGGTAGCGGGAGGTCGTCAGATACGCAGTATTTT. Its protein product is CASSSRGSGRSSDTQYF. This rearrangement joins TRBV11-3 to TRBJ2-3, with 10 bases lining up with TRBD2. CDR1 SGHNT and CDR2 YENEEA come from the germline V gene. The CDR3 covers 17 residues. Unmatched junction bases numbered 11, after V lost 4 bases and J lost 4 bases.

The CDR3, as DNA: TGCGCCAGCAGCTATTTTAGACAGGGCGGCGACTATGGCTACACCTTC. It yields the protein CASSYFRQGGDYGYTF. The chain combines TRBV5-1 with TRBJ1-2; 7 nucleotides match TRBD1. The germline gives CDR1 SGHRS, CDR2 YFSETQ. There are 16 residues in the CDR3. The V and J ends lost 3 bases and 3 bases, in that order; junction bases with no gene match: 11.